A single TCR beta chain is shown here with its context. What it binds is not known. The entry originates in a study of monozygotic twins with cystic fibrosis. Study overall: Around 3 micrograms of fragmented DNA underwent approximately 15 PCR cycles for library preparation.

Only in-frame clones appear in the TCRdb table, and some are missing; sequencing was by immunoSEQ multiplex PCR. The sample gives roughly 20,000 clones, about 97% of which show up once; under 2.5% is in the top ten. The V and J ends lost 3 bases and 4 bases respectively, with 15 bases between them. Germline V lookup: CDR1 MNHNS, CDR2 SASEGT. CDR3 length: 15 amino acids. Overall study results and limits: Clonality was generally low (median around 0.009), higher in the most severe patients. Co-twins had the most similar V usage for 13 of 16 pairs, J for 8. Nucleotide-identical clonotype sharing was significantly higher within monozygotic CF twin pairs than between unrelated CF individuals.

The sequencing input was blood. This clonotype originated in a woman in her twenties or thirties with cystic fibrosis. The rearrangement uses TRBV6-1 and TRBJ1-2; D gene unclear. The CDR3 DNA sequence: TGTGCCAGCAGTGACTCTTTTGGCACAGCCTATGGCTACACCTTC. Its protein is CASSDSFGTAYGYTF.